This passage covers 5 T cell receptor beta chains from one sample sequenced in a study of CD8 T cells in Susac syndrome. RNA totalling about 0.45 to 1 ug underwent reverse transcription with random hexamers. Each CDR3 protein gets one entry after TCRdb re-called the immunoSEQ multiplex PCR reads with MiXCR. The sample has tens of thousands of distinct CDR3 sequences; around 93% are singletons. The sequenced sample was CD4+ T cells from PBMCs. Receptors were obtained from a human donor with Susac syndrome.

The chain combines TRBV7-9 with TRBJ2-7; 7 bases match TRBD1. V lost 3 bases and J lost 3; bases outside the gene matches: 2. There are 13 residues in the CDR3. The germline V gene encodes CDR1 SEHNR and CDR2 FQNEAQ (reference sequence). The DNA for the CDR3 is TGTGCCAGCAGCTTGGCAGGGGGCTACGAGCAGTACTTC. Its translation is CASSLAGGYEQYF.

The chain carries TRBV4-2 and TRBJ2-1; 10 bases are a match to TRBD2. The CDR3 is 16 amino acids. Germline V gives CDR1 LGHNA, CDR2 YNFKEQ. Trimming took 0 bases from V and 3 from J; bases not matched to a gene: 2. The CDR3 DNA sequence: TGTGCCAGCAGCCAAGAAACTAGCGGGGACTACAATGAGCAGTTCTTC. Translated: CASSQETSGDYNEQFF.

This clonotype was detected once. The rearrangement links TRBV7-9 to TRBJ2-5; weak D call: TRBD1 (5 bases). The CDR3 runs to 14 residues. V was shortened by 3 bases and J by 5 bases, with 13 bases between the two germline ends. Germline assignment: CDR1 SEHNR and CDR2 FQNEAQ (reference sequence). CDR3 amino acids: CASSFSSGLETQYF. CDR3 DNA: TGTGCCAGCAGCTTTTCCTCAGGGTTGGAGACCCAGTACTTC.

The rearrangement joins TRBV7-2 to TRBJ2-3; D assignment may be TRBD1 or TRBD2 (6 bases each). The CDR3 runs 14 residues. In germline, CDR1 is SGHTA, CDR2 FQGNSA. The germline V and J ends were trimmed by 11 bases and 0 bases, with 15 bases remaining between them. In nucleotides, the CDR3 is TGTGCCTCCCTGGGGGGCGCTAGCACAGATACGCAGTATTTT. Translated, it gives CASLGGASTDTQYF. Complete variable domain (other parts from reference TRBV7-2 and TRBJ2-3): GAGVSQSPSNKVTEKGKDVELRCDPISGHTALYWYRQSLGQGLEFLIYFQGNSAPDKSGLPSDRFSAERTGGSVSTLTIQRTQQEDSAVYLCASLGGASTDTQYFGPGTRLTVL.

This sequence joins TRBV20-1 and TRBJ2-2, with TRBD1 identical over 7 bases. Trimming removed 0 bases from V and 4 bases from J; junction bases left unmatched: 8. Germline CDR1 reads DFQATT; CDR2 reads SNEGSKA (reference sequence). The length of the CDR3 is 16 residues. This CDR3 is CSARDTQGVVTGELFF. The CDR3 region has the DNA TGCAGTGCTAGAGATACGCAGGGGGTTGTCACCGGGGAGCTGTTTTTT.